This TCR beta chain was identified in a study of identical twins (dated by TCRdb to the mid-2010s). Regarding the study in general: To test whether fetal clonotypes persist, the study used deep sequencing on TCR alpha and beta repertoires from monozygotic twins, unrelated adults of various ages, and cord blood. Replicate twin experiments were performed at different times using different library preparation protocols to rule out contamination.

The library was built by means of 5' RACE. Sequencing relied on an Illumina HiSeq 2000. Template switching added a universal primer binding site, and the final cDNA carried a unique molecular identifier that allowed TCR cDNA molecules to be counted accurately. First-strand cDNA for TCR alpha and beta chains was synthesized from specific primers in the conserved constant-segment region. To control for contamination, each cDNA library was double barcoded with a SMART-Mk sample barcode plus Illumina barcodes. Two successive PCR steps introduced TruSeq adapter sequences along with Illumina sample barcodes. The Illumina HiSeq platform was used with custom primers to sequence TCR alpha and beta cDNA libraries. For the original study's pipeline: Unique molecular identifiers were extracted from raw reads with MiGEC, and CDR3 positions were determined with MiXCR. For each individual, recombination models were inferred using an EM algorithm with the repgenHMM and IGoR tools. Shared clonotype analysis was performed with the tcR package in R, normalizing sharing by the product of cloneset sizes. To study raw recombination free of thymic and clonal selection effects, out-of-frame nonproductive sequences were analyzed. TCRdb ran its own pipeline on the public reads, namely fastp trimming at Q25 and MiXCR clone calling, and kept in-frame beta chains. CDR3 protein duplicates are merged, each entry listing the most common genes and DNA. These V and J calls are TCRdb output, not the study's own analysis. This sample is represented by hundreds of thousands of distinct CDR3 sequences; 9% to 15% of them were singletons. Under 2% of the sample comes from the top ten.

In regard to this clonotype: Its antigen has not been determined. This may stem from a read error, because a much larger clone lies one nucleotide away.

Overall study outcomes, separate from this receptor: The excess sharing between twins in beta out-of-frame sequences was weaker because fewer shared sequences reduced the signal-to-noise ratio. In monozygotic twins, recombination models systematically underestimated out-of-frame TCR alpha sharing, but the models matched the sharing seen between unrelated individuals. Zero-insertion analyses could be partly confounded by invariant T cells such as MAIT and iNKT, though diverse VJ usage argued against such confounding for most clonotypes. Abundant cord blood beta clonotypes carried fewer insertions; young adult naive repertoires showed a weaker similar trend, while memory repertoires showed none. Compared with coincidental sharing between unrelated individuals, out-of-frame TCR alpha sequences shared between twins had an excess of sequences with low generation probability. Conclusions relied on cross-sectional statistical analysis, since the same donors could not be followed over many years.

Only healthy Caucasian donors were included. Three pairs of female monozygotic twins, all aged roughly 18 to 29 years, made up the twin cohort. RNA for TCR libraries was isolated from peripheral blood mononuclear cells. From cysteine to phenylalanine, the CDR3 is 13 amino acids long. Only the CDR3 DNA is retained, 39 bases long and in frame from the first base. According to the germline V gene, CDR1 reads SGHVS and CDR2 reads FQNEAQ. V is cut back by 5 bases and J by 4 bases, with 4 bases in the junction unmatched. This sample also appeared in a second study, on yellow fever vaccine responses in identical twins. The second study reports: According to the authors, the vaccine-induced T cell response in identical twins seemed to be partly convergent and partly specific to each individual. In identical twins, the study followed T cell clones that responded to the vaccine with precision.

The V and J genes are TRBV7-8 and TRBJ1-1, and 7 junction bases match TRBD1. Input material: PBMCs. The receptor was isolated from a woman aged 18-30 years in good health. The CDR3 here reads CASSPAGGTEAFF. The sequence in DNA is TGTGCCAGCAGCCCCGCAGGGGGCACTGAAGCTTTCTTT.